This TCR beta chain was recovered during a study of vaccination and CD4 T cells after COVID-19. The CDR3 totals 15 residues. V was trimmed by 5 bases and J by 4 bases, leaving 18 bases between them. Germline V lookup: CDR1 SGHAT, CDR2 FQNNGV. Note on this clonotype: Antigen unknown.

Treatment denoted: approximately 11-day PBMC culture with coronavirus spike peptide pools or control peptides (ViraFEST assay). With the Oncomine TCR Beta short-read assay, DNA from cultured CD4+ T cells was sequenced. Investigators obtained genomic DNA by extraction from cultured CD4+ T cells. Each CDR3 protein is one row after TCRdb ran MiXCR on the PCR reads. This sample has around 8,100 distinct CDR3 sequences, with 61% found just once. This chain links TRBV11-2 with TRBJ2-7; D may be TRBD1 or TRBD2 (5 bases each). Sample: cultured CD4+ T cells from blood, taken after SARS-CoV-2 vaccination. This sequence was found in a human donor with COVID-19. In DNA form, the CDR3 reads TGTGCCAGCAGCCATTTCCGGGACCCCGCATACGAGCAGTACTTC. Translated: CASSHFRDPAYEQYF. The complete variable domain, with remaining parts taken from reference TRBV11-2 and TRBJ2-7, reads EAGVAQSPRYKIIEKRQSVAFWCNPISGHATLYWYQQILGQGPKLLIQFQNNGVVDDSQLPKDRFSAERLKGVDSTLKIQPAKLEDSAVYLCASSHFRDPAYEQYFGPGTRLTVT.